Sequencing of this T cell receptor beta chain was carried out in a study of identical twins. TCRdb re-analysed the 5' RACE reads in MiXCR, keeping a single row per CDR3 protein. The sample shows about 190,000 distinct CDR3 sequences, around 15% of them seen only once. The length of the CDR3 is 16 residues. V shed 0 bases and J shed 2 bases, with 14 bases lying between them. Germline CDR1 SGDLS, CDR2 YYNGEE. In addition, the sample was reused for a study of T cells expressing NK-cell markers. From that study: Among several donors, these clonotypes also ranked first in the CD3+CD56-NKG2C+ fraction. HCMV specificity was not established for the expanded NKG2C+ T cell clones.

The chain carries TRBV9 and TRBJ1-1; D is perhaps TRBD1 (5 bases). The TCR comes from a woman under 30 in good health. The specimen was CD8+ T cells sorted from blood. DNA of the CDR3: TGTGCCAGCAGCGTAGATGGGAAGGGGCTAAACACTGAAGCTTTCTTT. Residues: CASSVDGKGLNTEAFF.